One sample yielded the 20 T cell receptor beta chains listed below, sequenced in a study of early T cells in non-severe SARS-CoV-2 infection. Each CDR3 protein gets one entry after TCRdb re-called the 5' RACE reads with MiXCR. The repertoire holds approximately 35,000 distinct CDR3 sequences, with roughly 4.5% as singletons. Sequencing input: whole blood. These receptors all come from an adult who was a healthcare worker with PCR-confirmed SARS-CoV-2 infection or an uninfected control (not recorded which).

This clonotype was observed at least ten times. The chain couples TRBV7-6 to TRBJ2-7; D is ambiguous. Germline values: CDR1 SGHVS, CDR2 FNYEAQ. V was cut by 1 base and J by 2 bases, with 9 bases left in between. The CDR3 is made up of 14 amino acids. This CDR3 is CASSLGVSTYEQYF. Here the CDR3 DNA reads TGTGCCAGCAGCTTAGGGGTCAGCACCTACGAGCAGTACTTC.

This clonotype was recorded at least ten times. The J gene is TRBJ2-1, the V gene TRBV15, with 8 bases that match TRBD2. From germline, CDR1 is LNHNV and CDR2 YYDKDF (reference sequence). The CDR3 covers 17 residues. Losses at the gene ends were 3 bases for V and 0 bases for J; bases not matched to a gene: 7. The CDR3 DNA reads as TGTGCCACCAGCAGCTTAAGCGGGGGTTTCTCCTACAATGAGCAGTTCTTC. Amino acids: CATSSLSGGFSYNEQFF.

At least ten counts were recorded for this clonotype. The chain carries TRBV20-1 and TRBJ2-5; D gene unclear. There are 16 residues in the CDR3. The germline gives CDR1 DFQATT, CDR2 SNEGSKA (reference sequence). Deletions cut 3 bases from V and 2 bases from J, with 19 bases between. CDR3 in amino acids: CSASKGPLWVQETQYF. The CDR3 DNA reads as TGCAGTGCTAGTAAAGGTCCTCTCTGGGTACAAGAGACCCAGTACTTC.

This clonotype has at least ten counts. The chain is built from TRBV10-3 and TRBJ2-4; no firm D call. V was cut by 4 bases and J by 0 bases, with 10 bases left in between. Germline CDR1 and CDR2: ENHRY and SYGVKD. This CDR3 is built from 15 residues. CDR3 protein: CAISVPLLAKNIQYF. For the CDR3, the DNA is TGTGCCATCAGTGTCCCATTACTAGCCAAAAACATTCAGTACTTC.

This clonotype was seen ten or more times. This rearrangement joins TRBV7-8 to TRBJ2-1; 10 positions agree with TRBD2. Per germline, CDR1 SGHVS and CDR2 FQNEAQ. The CDR3 is 16 residues long. The junction had 7 bases not matched to a gene; V was cut back by 1 base and J by 7 bases. The CDR3 DNA sequence: TGTGCCAGCAGCTTAGAGGGACTAGCGTTTCGGAATGAGCAGTTCTTC. Amino acids: CASSLEGLAFRNEQFF. Drawing the rest from reference TRBV7-8 and TRBJ2-1, the complete variable domain is GAGVSQSPRYKVAKRGQDVALRCDPISGHVSLFWYQQALGQGPEFLTYFQNEAQLDKSGLPSDRFFAERPEGSVSTLKIQRTQQEDSAVYLCASSLEGLAFRNEQFFGPGTRLTVL.

This CDR3 is CSARGGTRSPDTQYF. In DNA form, the CDR3 reads TGCAGTGCTAGAGGGGGAACTAGAAGTCCAGATACGCAGTATTTT. This chain uses TRBV20-1 with TRBJ2-3, with a weak D call TRBD2 (5 bases). This CDR3 is 15 amino acids long. Germline lookup yields CDR1 DFQATT and CDR2 SNEGSKA (reference sequence). Trimming stripped 1 base from V and 4 bases from J, with 15 bases between.

This clonotype turned up a few times. The chain has TRBV27 and TRBJ2-7; tentative D call: TRBD1 (6 bases). Trimming removed 4 bases from V and 2 bases from J, with 12 bases in between. From germline, CDR1 is MNHEY and CDR2 SMNVEV (reference sequence). The CDR3 consists of 14 residues. Here the CDR3 reads CASSWGLEAYEQYF. CDR3 nucleotide sequence: TGTGCCAGCAGTTGGGGGCTGGAGGCCTACGAGCAGTACTTC.

The sample holds many counts of this clonotype. This chain joins TRBV7-6 and TRBJ2-3; D ambiguous. Per germline, CDR1 SGHVS and CDR2 FNYEAQ. V was shortened by 1 base and J by 5 bases, with 7 bases between the two germline ends. The CDR3 sequence is 13 residues long. CDR3 sequence reads: CASSLVTKDTQYF. CDR3 nucleotide sequence: TGTGCCAGCAGCTTAGTAACTAAAGATACGCAGTATTTT.

This clonotype has ten or more counts. This chain connects TRBV5-4 to TRBJ2-3; D uncertain. The ends were cut back, 1 base at V and 0 bases at J, with 6 bases in the middle. This CDR3 has 14 amino acids. Looked up from germline, CDR1 is SGHNT and CDR2 is YYREEE (reference sequence). CDR3 coding DNA: TGTGCCAGCAGCTTGCTGGCTAGCACAGATACGCAGTATTTT. Its translation: CASSLLASTDTQYF.

At least ten counts were recorded for this clonotype. This chain connects TRBV20-1 to TRBJ1-3; D not certain. Per the germline V gene, CDR1 is DFQATT and CDR2 is SNEGSKA (reference sequence). V was pared by 2 bases and J by 4 bases, with 12 bases between. The length of the CDR3 is 14 residues. The CDR3 nucleotides read TGCAGTGCTAGATCGGCGGGAAGGGGAAACACCATATATTTT. The encoded protein is CSARSAGRGNTIYF.

In this sample, this clonotype turned up many times. The chain recombines TRBV20-1 with TRBJ2-2; weak D call: TRBD1 (6 bases). The V and J ends lost 6 bases and 1 base respectively, with 9 bases between them. Germline V gene lookup returns CDR1 DFQATT and CDR2 SNEGSKA (reference sequence). This CDR3 is built from 13 residues. CDR3 amino acids: CSAQGLNTGELFF. CDR3 sequence (DNA): TGCAGTGCGCAGGGGCTGAACACCGGGGAGCTGTTTTTT.

This clonotype was seen at least ten times. V gene TRBV20-1 combines with J gene TRBJ2-7; possibly TRBD1 or TRBD2 for D (5 bases each). Germline CDR1 and CDR2: DFQATT and SNEGSKA (reference sequence). The V and J ends lost 3 bases and 0 bases respectively, with 15 bases between them. This CDR3 comprises 15 residues. The CDR3 bases are TGCAGTGCTAGCGGCGAGGGGCCCCGCTCCTACGAGCAGTACTTC. It is translated as CSASGEGPRSYEQYF.

This clonotype was seen repeatedly, ten times or more. CDR3: CASSVGGQGPQNGELFF. The CDR3 DNA follows: TGTGCCAGCAGCGTAGGGGGACAAGGGCCCCAGAATGGGGAGCTGTTTTTT. The chain uses TRBV9 and TRBJ2-2, with D maybe TRBD1 (6 bases). Deletions cut 0 bases from V and 8 bases from J, with 20 bases between. The CDR3 extends over 17 amino acids. Germline CDR1 reads SGDLS; CDR2 reads YYNGEE.

As regards this clonotype: The junction departs from the called germline gene at one end, perhaps through a read error. The J gene is TRBJ2-1, the V gene TRBV10-1; 10 bases map to TRBD2. This CDR3 has 13 amino acids. Germline CDR1 WNHNN, CDR2 SYGVQD (reference sequence). CDR3 coding DNA: TGCGCCAGCAGCCGCGGCCTAGCGGGAGAGGCCGCATTC. Residues: CASSRGLAGEAAF.

This clonotype was seen ten or more times. The gene calls are TRBV21-1 and TRBJ2-1; TRBD1 reflects the table's D call only, with no check against the DNA. TRBV21-1 is a listed pseudogene. This CDR3 comprises 16 residues. The CDR3 coding sequence is TGTGCCAGCAACCCGACAGGGGCTATGGGCTACAATGAGCAGTTCTTC. Translation gives CASNPTGAMGYNEQFF.

This clonotype was seen only a few times. The genes are TRBV9 and TRBJ1-2; maybe TRBD1 (5 bases). The CDR3 length is 14 residues. Germline V gene data show CDR1 as SGDLS and CDR2 as YYNGEE. Trimming took off 4 bases at V and 4 bases at J, with 14 bases between the two ends. This chain's CDR3 is CASSPQGDGYGYTF. DNA of the CDR3: TGTGCCAGCAGCCCCCAAGGGGACGGCTATGGCTACACCTTC.

This clonotype was seen many times. The chain has TRBV12-3 or TRBV12-4 and TRBJ2-1; D perhaps matches TRBD1 (5 bases). The CDR3 spans 15 residues. Trimming cost V 5 bases and J 7 bases, with 18 bases left between them. The CDR3 DNA sequence: TGTGCCAGCAGTCCCGCTGAGGTAGGGGCGAATGAGCAGTTCTTC. Amino acid sequence: CASSPAEVGANEQFF.

This clonotype was seen a few times. The genes are TRBV12-3 or TRBV12-4 and TRBJ1-5, with 7 bases lining up with TRBD1. The CDR3 sequence is 14 residues long. The trim removed 6 bases at V and 7 bases at J, leaving 9 bases unmatched. CDR3: CASSLTGEHQPQHF. CDR3 sequence (DNA): TGTGCCAGCAGCCTTACAGGGGAGCACCAGCCCCAGCATTTT.

This clonotype was counted many times. J is TRBJ2-3 and V is TRBV27, with TRBD2 matching over 10 bases. This CDR3 spans 15 amino acids. Per germline, CDR1 MNHEY and CDR2 SMNVEV (reference sequence). V was clipped by 5 bases and J by 2 bases; unmatched bases: 4. Here the CDR3 DNA reads TGTGCCAGCAGTCCACTAGCGGGATCCACAGATACGCAGTATTTT. Translating it yields CASSPLAGSTDTQYF.

This clonotype appeared many times. The chain combines TRBV10-3 with TRBJ2-5; 8 nucleotides align to TRBD1. The germline V gene encodes CDR1 ENHRY and CDR2 SYGVKD. The CDR3 runs to 12 residues. V dropped 6 bases and J dropped 5; count of bases not matched to a gene: 2. The CDR3 protein is CAIRGQEETQYF. The DNA for the CDR3 is TGTGCCATCAGGGGACAGGAGGAGACCCAGTACTTC.